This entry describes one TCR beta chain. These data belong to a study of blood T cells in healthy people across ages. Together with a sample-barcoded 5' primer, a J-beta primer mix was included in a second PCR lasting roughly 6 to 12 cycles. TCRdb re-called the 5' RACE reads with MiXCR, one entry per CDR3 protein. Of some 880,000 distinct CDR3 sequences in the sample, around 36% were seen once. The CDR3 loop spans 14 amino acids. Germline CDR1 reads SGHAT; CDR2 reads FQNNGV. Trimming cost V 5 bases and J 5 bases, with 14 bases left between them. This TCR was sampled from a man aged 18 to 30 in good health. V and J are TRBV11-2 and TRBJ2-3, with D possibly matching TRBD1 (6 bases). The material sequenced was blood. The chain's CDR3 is CASSNPGQQDTQYF. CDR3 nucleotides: TGTGCCAGCAGCAACCCCGGACAGCAAGATACGCAGTATTTT.